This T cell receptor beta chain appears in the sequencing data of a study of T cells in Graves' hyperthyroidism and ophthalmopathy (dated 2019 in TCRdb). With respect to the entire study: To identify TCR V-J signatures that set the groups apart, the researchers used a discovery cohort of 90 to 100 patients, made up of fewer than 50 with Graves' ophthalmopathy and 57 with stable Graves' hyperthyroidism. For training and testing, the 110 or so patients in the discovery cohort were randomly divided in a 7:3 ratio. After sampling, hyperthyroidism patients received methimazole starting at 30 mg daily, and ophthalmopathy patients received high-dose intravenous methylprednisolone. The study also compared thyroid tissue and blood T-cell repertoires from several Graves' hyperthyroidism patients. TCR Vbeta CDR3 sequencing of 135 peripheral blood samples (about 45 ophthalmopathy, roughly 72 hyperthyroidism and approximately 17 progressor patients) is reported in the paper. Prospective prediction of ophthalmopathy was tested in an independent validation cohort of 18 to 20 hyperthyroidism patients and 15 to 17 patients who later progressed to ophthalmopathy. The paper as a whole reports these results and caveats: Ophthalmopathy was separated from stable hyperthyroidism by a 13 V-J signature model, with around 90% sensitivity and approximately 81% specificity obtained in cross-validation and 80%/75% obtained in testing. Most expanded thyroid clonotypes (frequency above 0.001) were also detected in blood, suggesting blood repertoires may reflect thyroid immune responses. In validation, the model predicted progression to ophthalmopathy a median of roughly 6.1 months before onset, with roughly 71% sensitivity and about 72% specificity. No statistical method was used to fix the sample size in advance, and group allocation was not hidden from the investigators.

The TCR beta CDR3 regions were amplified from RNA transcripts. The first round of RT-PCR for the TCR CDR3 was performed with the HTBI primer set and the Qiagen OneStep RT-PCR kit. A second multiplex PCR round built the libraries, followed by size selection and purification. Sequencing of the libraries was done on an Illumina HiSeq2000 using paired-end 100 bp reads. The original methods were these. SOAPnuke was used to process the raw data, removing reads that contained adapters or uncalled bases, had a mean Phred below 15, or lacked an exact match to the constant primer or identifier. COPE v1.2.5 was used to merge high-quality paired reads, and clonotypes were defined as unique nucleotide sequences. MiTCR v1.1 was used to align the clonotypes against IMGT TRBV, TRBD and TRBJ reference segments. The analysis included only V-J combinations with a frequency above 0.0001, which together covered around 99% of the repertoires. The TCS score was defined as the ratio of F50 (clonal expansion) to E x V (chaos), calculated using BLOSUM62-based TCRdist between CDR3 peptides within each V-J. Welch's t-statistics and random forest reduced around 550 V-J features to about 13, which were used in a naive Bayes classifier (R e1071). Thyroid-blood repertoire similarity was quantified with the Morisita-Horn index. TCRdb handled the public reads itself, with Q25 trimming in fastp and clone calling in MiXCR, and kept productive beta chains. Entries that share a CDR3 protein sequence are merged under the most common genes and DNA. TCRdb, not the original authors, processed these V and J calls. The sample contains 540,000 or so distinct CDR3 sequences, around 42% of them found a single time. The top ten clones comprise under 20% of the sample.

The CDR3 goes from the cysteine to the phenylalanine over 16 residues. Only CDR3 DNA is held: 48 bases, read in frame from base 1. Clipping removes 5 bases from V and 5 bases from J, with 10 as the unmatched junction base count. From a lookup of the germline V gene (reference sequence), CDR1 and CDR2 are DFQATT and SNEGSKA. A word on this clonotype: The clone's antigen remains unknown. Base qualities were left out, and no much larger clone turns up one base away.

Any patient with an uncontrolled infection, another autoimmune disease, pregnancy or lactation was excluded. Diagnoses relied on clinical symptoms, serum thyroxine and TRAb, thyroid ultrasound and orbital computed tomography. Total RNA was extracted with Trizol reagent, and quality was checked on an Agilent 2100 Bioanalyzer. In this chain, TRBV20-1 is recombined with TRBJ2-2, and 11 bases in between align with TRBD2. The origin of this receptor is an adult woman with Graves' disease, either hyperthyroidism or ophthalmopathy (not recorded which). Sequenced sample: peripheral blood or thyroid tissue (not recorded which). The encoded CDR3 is CSAALAGDPGTGELFF. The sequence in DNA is TGCAGTGCTGCACTAGCGGGAGACCCGGGTACCGGGGAGCTGTTTTTT.